This T cell receptor (beta chain) was identified during a study of blood T cells in healthy people across ages. Overall study results and limits: Age brought a roughly linear fall in TCR beta diversity measured per million T cells.

A note on this clonotype: Its antigen is still unknown.

With a J-beta primer mix and a sample-barcoded 5' primer, a second PCR ran 7 to 11 cycles. One entry per CDR3 protein results from TCRdb running MiXCR on the 5' RACE reads. The sample includes 650,000 to 900,000 distinct CDR3 sequences, about 59% of them seen just once. CDR1 is SEHNR, CDR2 FQNEAQ, per germline (reference sequence). The CDR3 consists of 17 residues. V shed 5 bases and J shed 2 bases, with 21 bases lying between them. The material sequenced was blood. V and J are TRBV7-9 and TRBJ1-2; weak D call: TRBD1 (6 bases). This TCR was recovered from a man aged 25-40 years in good health. CDR3 nucleotide sequence: TGTGCCAGCAGCACAACTACACAGGGTACTTGGAACTATGGCTACACCTTC. It codes for CASSTTTQGTWNYGYTF.